The 8 T cell receptor beta chains below come from one sample, sequenced in a study of cytomegalovirus exposure and HLA in healthy donors. The PCR used 60 Vbeta and 13 Jbeta primers. Measured with immunoSEQ multiplex PCR; TCRdb has only the in-frame clones, and not every one. The table lists some 99,000 clones, 74% of them singletons. The specimen was PBMCs. All receptors derive from a male donor in good health and CMV-seronegative.

The chain uses TRBV5-1 and TRBJ1-2; 7 bases are shared with TRBD1. Germline V gene sequence: CDR1 SGHRS, CDR2 YFSETQ. V trimming: 0 bases; J trimming: 8 bases; junction bases outside the gene matches: 4. The CDR3 is 13 residues long. For the CDR3, the DNA is TGCGCCAGCAGCTTGGAAGGGGGCGAGGGCTACACCTTC. It codes for CASSLEGGEGYTF.

This chain joins TRBV28 and TRBJ2-3; no clear D. The germline gives CDR1 MDHEN, CDR2 SYDVKM. Trimming took 7 bases from V and 0 from J, leaving 5 bases between them. The CDR3 consists of 12 residues. This CDR3 reads CASKSSTDTQYF. As DNA, the CDR3 is TGTGCCAGCAAGAGCAGCACAGATACGCAGTATTTT.

This clone was detected only once. This chain connects TRBV5-6 to TRBJ2-2; 8 nucleotides match TRBD2. V lost 4 bases and J lost 5; bases outside the gene matches: 7. This CDR3 contains 15 residues. Germline CDR1 and CDR2: SGHDT and YYEEEE. The CDR3 is CASSLRTSWTGELFF. The CDR3 DNA follows: TGTGCCAGCAGCCTACGGACTAGCTGGACCGGGGAGCTGTTTTTT.

The chain combines TRBV5-1 with TRBJ1-4; 8 nucleotides align to TRBD1. The germline gives CDR1 SGHRS, CDR2 YFSETQ. The CDR3 sequence is 15 residues long. V was clipped by 0 bases and J by 6 bases; unmatched bases: 4. This CDR3 is CASSLDQGADEKLFF. The CDR3 DNA follows: TGCGCCAGCAGCTTGGATCAGGGGGCGGATGAAAAACTGTTTTTT.

The chain is built from TRBV27 and TRBJ1-1, with 9 nucleotides matching TRBD1. This CDR3 is 13 amino acids long. The V gene's germline CDR1 is MNHEY and CDR2 SMNVEV (reference sequence). With V trimmed by 5 bases and J by 8 bases, 6 bases remained unmatched. CDR3 region: CASSIGQGYEAFF. The DNA of the CDR3 is TGTGCCAGCAGTATAGGACAGGGGTACGAAGCTTTCTTT.

The J gene is TRBJ2-2, the V gene TRBV9; TRBD1 is a possible D gene (5 bases). Trimming shortened V by 1 base and J by 1 base, and 5 bases separated the two germline ends. Per the germline V gene, CDR1 is SGDLS and CDR2 is YYNGEE. The CDR3 has 14 residues. The CDR3 coding sequence is TGTGCCAGCAGCGTACAGGGGAACACCGGGGAGCTGTTTTTT. Its protein is CASSVQGNTGELFF.

The V call is TRBV6-1, the J call TRBJ2-7; 9 nucleotides match TRBD1. After removal of 3 bases from V and 3 bases from J, the junction contained 6 bases not matched to a gene. CDR1 is MNHNS, CDR2 SASEGT, per germline. CDR3 length: 15 residues. The CDR3, as DNA: TGTGCCAGCAGTGACTCGGGACAGGGCGACTACGAGCAGTACTTC. Residues: CASSDSGQGDYEQYF.

J is TRBJ1-2 and V is TRBV30, with D uncertain. CDR3 length: 15 amino acids. The germline CDR1 and CDR2 sequences are GTSNPN and SVGIG (reference sequence). V was cut by 3 bases and J by 4 bases, with 18 bases left in between. The CDR3 bases are TGTGCCTGGAGAGGACTACGGGGTCCGGCCTATGGCTACACCTTC. This translates into CAWRGLRGPAYGYTF.